Presented here are 12 T cell receptor beta chains from one specimen sequenced in a study of cytomegalovirus exposure and HLA in healthy donors. The PCR made use of 60 Vbeta and 13 Jbeta primers. TCRdb's copy holds only in-frame clones and misses some; the assay was immunoSEQ multiplex PCR. The sample has some 74,000 clones; roughly 75% are singletons. Sequences were obtained from PBMCs. The receptors derive from a male donor in good health and CMV-seronegative.

The chain couples TRBV2 to TRBJ1-1; D ambiguous. Germline V gene sequence: CDR1 SNHLY, CDR2 FYNNEI. Trimming took 7 bases from V and 0 from J, leaving 15 bases between them. The CDR3 length is 15 residues. The CDR3 nucleotides are TGTGCCAGCAAGATACAGAGAAGGTTGAACACTGAAGCTTTCTTT. Encoded protein: CASKIQRRLNTEAFF.

DNA of the CDR3: TGTGCCAGCAGCGTAGCTGGAGCGGGAGGGCCCCCGATTAGCACAGATACGCAGTATTTT. It translates to CASSVAGAGGPPISTDTQYF. The gene calls are TRBV9 and TRBJ2-3; 10 positions match TRBD2. V trimming: 0 bases; J trimming: 0 bases; junction bases outside the gene matches: 13. CDR3 length equals 20 residues. CDR1 SGDLS and CDR2 YYNGEE come from the germline V gene.

The chain joins TRBV28 to TRBJ1-2; D not resolved. The V gene lost 11 bases and the J gene lost 7 bases, with 29 bases spanning the gap. Germline lookup yields CDR1 MDHEN and CDR2 SYDVKM. This CDR3 spans 16 amino acids. CDR3 in DNA: TGTGCCTGCTCAGAGGCCGGCCCAAACCTCGCGGGTGGCTACACCTTC. This sequence encodes CACSEAGPNLAGGYTF.

V gene TRBV27 combines with J gene TRBJ2-5, with D unresolved. V lost 3 bases to trimming and J lost 5 bases, with 4 bases between them. This CDR3 spans 11 amino acids. Germline CDR1 is MNHEY and CDR2 is SMNVEV (reference sequence). This CDR3 reads CASSFRETQYF. In nucleotides, the CDR3 is TGTGCCAGCAGTTTCCGGGAGACCCAGTACTTC.

This chain links TRBV7-9 with TRBJ2-7; 9 bases map to TRBD1. The CDR3 length is 15 residues. Trimming removed 5 bases from V and 3 bases from J; junction bases left unmatched: 8. Germline V CDR1 and CDR2: SEHNR, FQNEAQ (reference sequence). CDR3: CASSVPRDRDYEQYF. The CDR3 DNA sequence: TGTGCCAGCAGCGTCCCCCGGGACAGGGACTACGAGCAGTACTTC.

This clone was counted only a few times. This chain uses TRBV7-8 with TRBJ2-1, with 15 bases aligning to TRBD2. Germline loops: CDR1 SGHVS, CDR2 FQNEAQ. The CDR3 covers 14 residues. The J segment lost 12 bases and the V segment lost 4 bases, leaving 4 bases of the junction unmatched. In nucleotides, the CDR3 is TGTGCCAGCAGCTCGGGACTAGCGGGAGGTGGGCAGTTCTTC. It codes for CASSSGLAGGGQFF.

The rearrangement uses TRBV7-2 and TRBJ1-2; weak D call: TRBD1 (5 bases). The CDR3 is 15 amino acids. Germline V gene data show CDR1 as SGHTA and CDR2 as FQGNSA. Trimming shortened V by 6 bases and J by 4 bases, and 18 bases separated the two germline ends. The CDR3 DNA reads TGTGCCAGCAGTGGGGGGAACCAGTATCTCTATGGCTACACCTTC. This gives the protein CASSGGNQYLYGYTF.

V gene TRBV7-2 combines with J gene TRBJ1-1, with a tentative D call TRBD1 (6 bases). Germline V CDR1 and CDR2: SGHTA, FQGNSA. This CDR3 spans 15 amino acids. V lost 2 bases to trimming and J lost 7 bases, with 17 bases between them. The DNA for the CDR3 is TGTGCCAGCAGCTTACAGACAGGTAATATTGGTGAAGCTTTCTTT. Its translation is CASSLQTGNIGEAFF.

The V gene is TRBV5-4, the J gene TRBJ1-4; 8 bases align to TRBD1. Trimming took 0 bases from V and 8 from J; bases not matched to a gene: 6. There are 15 residues in the CDR3. Per germline, CDR1 SGHNT and CDR2 YYREEE (reference sequence). Here the CDR3 DNA reads TGTGCCAGCAGCTTGGCTGGACAGGGAGGGGAAAAACTGTTTTTT. The encoded protein is CASSLAGQGGEKLFF.

The chain uses TRBV27 and TRBJ1-1; 9 bases match TRBD1. Germline V gene lookup returns CDR1 MNHEY and CDR2 SMNVEV (reference sequence). V lost 0 bases to trimming and J lost 6 bases; unmatched junction nucleotides: 5. There are 15 residues in the CDR3. The CDR3 nucleotides are TGTGCCAGCAGTTTATCAGGACAGGGGATAGCTGAAGCTTTCTTT. Its protein is CASSLSGQGIAEAFF.

V is TRBV9 and J is TRBJ2-1, with 9 bases lining up with TRBD2. The CDR3 runs to 15 residues. Trimming took 6 bases from V and 0 from J; bases not matched to a gene: 4. Germline CDR1 reads SGDLS; CDR2 reads YYNGEE. As DNA, the CDR3 is TGTGCCAGCAATATAGCGGGAGTCTCCTACAATGAGCAGTTCTTC. It encodes CASNIAGVSYNEQFF.

The chain uses TRBV7-3 and TRBJ2-1; D gene unclear. The length of the CDR3 is 13 residues. Germline CDR1 reads SGHTA; CDR2 reads FQGTGA. V was trimmed by 5 bases and J by 3 bases, leaving 8 bases between them. CDR3 nucleotide sequence: TGTGCCAGCAGCCTCTCTAACTACAATGAGCAGTTCTTC. Protein sequence: CASSLSNYNEQFF.